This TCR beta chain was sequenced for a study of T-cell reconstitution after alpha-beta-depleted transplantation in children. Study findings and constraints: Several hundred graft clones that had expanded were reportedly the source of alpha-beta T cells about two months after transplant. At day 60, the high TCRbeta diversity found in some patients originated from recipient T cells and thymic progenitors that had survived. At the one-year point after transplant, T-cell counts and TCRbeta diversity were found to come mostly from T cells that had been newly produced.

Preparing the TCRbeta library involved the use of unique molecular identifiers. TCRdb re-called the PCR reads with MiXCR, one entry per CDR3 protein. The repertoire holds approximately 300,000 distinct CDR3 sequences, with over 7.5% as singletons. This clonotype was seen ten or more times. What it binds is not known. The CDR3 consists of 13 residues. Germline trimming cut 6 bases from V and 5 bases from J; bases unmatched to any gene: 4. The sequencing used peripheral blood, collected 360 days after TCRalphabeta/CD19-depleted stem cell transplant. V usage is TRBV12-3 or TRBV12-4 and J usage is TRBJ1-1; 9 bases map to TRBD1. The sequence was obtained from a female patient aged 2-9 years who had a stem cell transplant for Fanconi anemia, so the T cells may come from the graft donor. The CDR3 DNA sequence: TGTGCCAGCAGCACGACAGGGGGGACTGAAGCTTTCTTT. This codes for CASSTTGGTEAFF.